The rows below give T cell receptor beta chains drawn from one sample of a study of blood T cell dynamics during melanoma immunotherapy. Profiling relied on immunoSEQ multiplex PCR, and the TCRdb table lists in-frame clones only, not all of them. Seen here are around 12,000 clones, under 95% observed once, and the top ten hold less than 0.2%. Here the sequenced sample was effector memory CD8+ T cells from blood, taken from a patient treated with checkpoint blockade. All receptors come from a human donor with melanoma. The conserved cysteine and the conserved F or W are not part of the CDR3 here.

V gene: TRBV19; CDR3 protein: ASSDSTGNTIY
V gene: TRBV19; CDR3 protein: ASSTSTGVEQY
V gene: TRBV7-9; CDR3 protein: ASSFEGAVSEQY
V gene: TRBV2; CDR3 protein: ASSGQYSGNTIY
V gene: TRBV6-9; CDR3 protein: ASSPNSNQPQH
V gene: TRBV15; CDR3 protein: ATSSVTATYEQY
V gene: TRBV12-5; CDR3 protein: ASGPMTGADTQY
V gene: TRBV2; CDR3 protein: ASSTGQGVTEAF
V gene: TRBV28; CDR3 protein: ASTRTDYGYT
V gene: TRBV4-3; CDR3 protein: ASSQDRGLYEQY